The rows below give T cell receptor beta chains drawn from one sample of a study of neurological immune-mediated disorders. Each CDR3 protein gets one entry after TCRdb re-called the 5' RACE reads with MiXCR. The repertoire holds under 60,000 distinct CDR3 sequences, with around 5.3% as singletons. The sample taken for sequencing was CD4+ T cells from blood. The source is a woman aged 18-29 years with multiple sclerosis. The CDR3 runs from the conserved cysteine through the conserved F or W. A D gene is named only where the DNA matches it firmly. Expanded clones get a size class; other rows say once, few or many, or leave the size out.

v_gene	d_gene	len	j_gene	abundance	CDR3nt	CDR3aa
TRBV20-1	TRBD2	14	TRBJ2-5	many	TGCAGTGCCCCCGGGGCGGGAGCGGGAGAGACCCAGTACTTC	CSAPGAGAGETQYF
TRBV7-8	TRBD1	16	TRBJ1-3	many	TGTGCCAGCAGCGGGGACAGGGTAAACTCTGGAAACACCATATATTTT	CASSGDRVNSGNTIYF
TRBV9	NA	15	TRBJ2-2	many	TGTGCCAGCAGCGTAGGGGACACGAACACCGGGGAGCTGTTTTTT	CASSVGDTNTGELFF
TRBV20-1	NA	13	TRBJ1-1	many	TGCAGTGCTAGAGCCGCCGGCCTCACTGAAGCTTTCTTT	CSARAAGLTEAFF
TRBV18	NA	13	TRBJ2-1	many	TGTGCCAGCTCCCTAGACAGGAGTGATCGGGAGTTCTTC	CASSLDRSDREFF
TRBV7-9	TRBD1	17	TRBJ1-2	NA	TGTGCCAGCAGCTTAGTAGTCGGGACAGGTGAAAACTATGGCTACACCTTC	CASSLVVGTGENYGYTF
TRBV6-6	NA	15	TRBJ1-1	NA	TGTGCCAGCAGTTACGGGGCGAAGGGGTCTTCTGAAGCTTTCTTT	CASSYGAKGSSEAFF
TRBV2	NA	15	TRBJ2-7	many	TGTGCCAGCAGTGAAAGGGGCCAGGTGGGCTACGAGCAGTACTTC	CASSERGQVGYEQYF
TRBV7-3	TRBD2	15	TRBJ2-5	many	TGTGCCAGCAGCCCCACTTCCCTAGCGGACAAGACCCAGTACTTC	CASSPTSLADKTQYF
TRBV6-5	NA	13	TRBJ1-5	many	TGTGCCAGCAGCCGGGACACCTATCAGCCCCAGCATTTT	CASSRDTYQPQHF
TRBV2	TRBD2	13	TRBJ2-1	many	TGTGCCAGCAGTGGGGGCCTAGCGGGGGGGAGTTTCTTC	CASSGGLAGGSFF
TRBV20-1	NA	15	TRBJ2-5	many	TGCAGTGCGAAGGTTCCCGCAGGTAGTCTAGAGACCCAGTACTTC	CSAKVPAGSLETQYF
TRBV14	TRBD1	13	TRBJ1-2	NA	TGTGCCAGCAGCCCCAGGGGGTACTATGGCTACACCTTC	CASSPRGYYGYTF
TRBV10-3	NA	15	TRBJ2-2	many	TGTGCCATCGCAACACAGGGAATTGGGGCCGGGGAGCTGTTTTTT	CAIATQGIGAGELFF
TRBV7-2	TRBD2	18	TRBJ2-2	many	TGTGCCAGCAGCTTAAGGTCGCGGACTAGCGGGATCACCGGGGAGCTGTTTTTT	CASSLRSRTSGITGELFF
TRBV20-1	NA	14	TRBJ1-2	many	TGCAGTGCTAGTTCCTCAGCCACTAACTATGGCTACACCTTC	CSASSSATNYGYTF
TRBV20-1	TRBD1	14	TRBJ1-3	many	TGCAGTGCGGGGACGACAGGGTCTGGAAACACCATATATTTT	CSAGTTGSGNTIYF
TRBV20-1	NA	13	TRBJ2-5	many	TGCAGTGCTAGAGTCGATAACCAAGAGACCCAGTACTTC	CSARVDNQETQYF
TRBV12-3/TRBV12-4	TRBD1	14	TRBJ1-1	many	TGTGCCAGCAAAAAGACAGGGGGCGTCCCCGAAGCTTTCTTT	CASKKTGGVPEAFF
TRBV12-3/TRBV12-4	NA	14	TRBJ1-4	many	TGTGCCAGCAGTCGGGGCCCGCGGGGGGAAAAACTGTTTTTT	CASSRGPRGEKLFF
TRBV20-1	NA	12	TRBJ1-2	many	TGCAGTGCTAAGGGAGCCTGGGACGGCTACACCTTC	CSAKGAWDGYTF
TRBV7-9	NA	13	TRBJ1-5	many	TGTGCCAGCAGCTTGTTCGGACAGCAGCCCCAGCATTTT	CASSLFGQQPQHF
TRBV20-1	TRBD2	15	TRBJ2-5	many	TGCAGTGCTAGCCTGACTAGCGGGATCGGAGAGACCCAGTACTTC	CSASLTSGIGETQYF
TRBV2	NA	13	TRBJ2-3	many	TGTGCCAGCAGTGGGCTCTTGGTAGATACGCAGTATTTT	CASSGLLVDTQYF
TRBV6-5	NA	14	TRBJ2-7	many	TGTGCCAGCAGTTGGACCCTTAGCTCCTACGAGCAGTACTTC	CASSWTLSSYEQYF
TRBV20-1	TRBD2	12	TRBJ2-1	many	TGCAGTGCTAGGCGGGGGGGCAATGAGCAGTTCTTC	CSARRGGNEQFF
TRBV5-5	TRBD1	15	TRBJ1-4	many	TGTGCCAGCAGCTTGATGGGACAGTTTAATGAAAAACTGTTTTTT	CASSLMGQFNEKLFF
TRBV6-6	TRBD1	14	TRBJ1-6	many	TGTGCCAGCAGTCAACAGGGGGCATATTCACCCCTCCACTTT	CASSQQGAYSPLHF